These 15 T cell receptor beta chains originate from one sample sequenced in a study of human T cells and chemical hapten exposure. MiXCR, run by TCRdb on the RACE reads, gives a single entry per CDR3 protein. The sample contains some 400,000 distinct CDR3 sequences, more than 4.5% of which appear only once. Time point in this sample: pre-sensitization, week 0. Treatment denoted: therapeutic diphenylcyclopropenone sensitization with weekly scalp DPC. The sample here was whole blood, taken in connection with sensitization to the hapten diphenylcyclopropenone (DPC). The receptors shown here come from a woman aged 50 to 60 with alopecia areata. Some clones in this sample may be carry-over from other donors' samples.

The sample holds a few counts of this clonotype. This chain joins TRBV20-1 and TRBJ1-1, with unresolved D. V lost 0 bases to trimming and J lost 1 base, with 9 bases between them. The CDR3 has 14 residues. The germline CDR1 and CDR2 sequences are DFQATT and SNEGSKA (reference sequence). The CDR3 reads CSAREAATNTEAFF. In nucleotides, the CDR3 is TGCAGTGCTAGAGAAGCAGCGACGAACACTGAAGCTTTCTTT.

This clonotype came up many times. V gene TRBV7-8 combines with J gene TRBJ2-3; D possibly corresponds to TRBD2 (6 bases). CDR3 length equals 16 residues. Germline V gene data show CDR1 as SGHVS and CDR2 as FQNEAQ. Trimming stripped 5 bases from V and 2 bases from J, with 17 bases between. CDR3 loop: CASSRSPSVSTDTQYF. The CDR3 DNA is TGTGCCAGCAGCAGAAGCCCTAGCGTCTCCACAGATACGCAGTATTTT.

The table lists this clonotype with many counts. The V call is TRBV4-3, the J call TRBJ2-1; a weak D match, TRBD2 (6 bases). The CDR3 spans 14 residues. Germline values: CDR1 LGHNA, CDR2 YSLEER. V gave up 1 base and J gave up 9 bases, with 13 bases separating them. The CDR3 DNA follows: TGCGCCAGCAGCCAAGTGGGACTGCTAGGTGAGCAGTTCTTC. Encoded protein: CASSQVGLLGEQFF.

The chain employs TRBV7-8 and TRBJ2-7; possibly TRBD1 for D (6 bases). The CDR3 loop spans 16 amino acids. Between the trimmed V and J ends, which lost 3 bases and 0 bases, there was a span of 15 bases. The germline V gene encodes CDR1 SGHVS and CDR2 FQNEAQ. For the CDR3, the DNA is TGTGCCAGCAGCTTGATACATACAGGGAACTCCTACGAGCAGTACTTC. Its protein product is CASSLIHTGNSYEQYF.

This clonotype was picked up many times. The chain uses TRBV7-6 and TRBJ2-1, with 9 nucleotides matching TRBD1. Germline V lookup: CDR1 SGHVS, CDR2 FNYEAQ. V trimming: 2 bases; J trimming: 6 bases; junction bases outside the gene matches: 8. The CDR3 spans 16 residues. The CDR3 loop is CASSLSRDRVFNEQFF. CDR3 DNA: TGTGCCAGCAGCTTATCCCGGGACAGGGTCTTCAATGAGCAGTTCTTC.

In its sample, this clonotype was seen a few times. The genes are TRBV2 and TRBJ2-5; unclear D gene. V was clipped by 3 bases and J by 1 base, with 12 bases between them. The CDR3 consists of 15 residues. Germline CDR1 reads SNHLY; CDR2 reads FYNNEI. The CDR3 reads CASSDPRDLQETQYF. The CDR3 DNA sequence: TGTGCCAGCAGTGACCCCCGAGACCTCCAAGAGACCCAGTACTTC.

The chain combines TRBV6-5 with TRBJ2-1, with TRBD2 matching over 9 bases. The CDR3 spans 15 residues. The J segment lost 3 bases and the V segment lost 8 bases, leaving 8 bases of the junction unmatched. Germline values: CDR1 MNHEY, CDR2 SVGAGI. The DNA for the CDR3 is TGTGCCAGCGGGACAGCGGGGGGTATCTACAATGAGCAGTTCTTC. Its protein product is CASGTAGGIYNEQFF.

This clonotype occurred a few times. V gene TRBV28 combines with J gene TRBJ2-3, with 9 bases lining up with TRBD2. Trimming removed 6 bases from V and 6 bases from J; junction bases left unmatched: 13. This CDR3 comprises 16 residues. Per the germline V gene, CDR1 is MDHEN and CDR2 is SYDVKM. The CDR3 is CASRDVREGPLDTQYF. CDR3 DNA sequence: TGTGCCAGCAGGGACGTGCGGGAGGGCCCATTGGATACGCAGTATTTT.

The chain has TRBV3-1 and TRBJ2-7, with 7 positions matching TRBD1. Trimming took 7 bases from V and 4 from J; bases not matched to a gene: 10. Germline V gene sequence: CDR1 LGHDT, CDR2 YNNKEL (reference sequence). The CDR3 loop spans 14 amino acids. Here the CDR3 DNA reads TGTGCCAGCACCCTAAGACAGGGAAGGTACGAGCAGTACTTC. Residues: CASTLRQGRYEQYF.

The rearrangement links TRBV7-9 to TRBJ1-2; D gene uncertain. V shed 7 bases and J shed 4 bases, with 16 bases lying between them. Germline assignment: CDR1 SEHNR and CDR2 FQNEAQ (reference sequence). The CDR3 totals 14 residues. Here the CDR3 DNA reads TGTGCCAGCACCCTCTCCGTTTACGGCTATGGCTACACCTTC. This sequence encodes CASTLSVYGYGYTF.

This clonotype was recorded many times. The chain links TRBV29-1 to TRBJ2-3; no clear D gene. This CDR3 is built from 13 residues. Germline V CDR1 and CDR2: SQVTM, ANQGSEA. Trimming took 6 bases from V and 2 from J, leaving 12 bases between them. The CDR3 coding sequence is TGCAGCGTGGGGTCCCTCCTCACAGATACGCAGTATTTT. This gives the protein CSVGSLLTDTQYF.

This rearrangement joins TRBV6-6 to TRBJ2-3; no clear D gene. Germline V gene sequence: CDR1 MNHNY, CDR2 SVGAGI (reference sequence). This CDR3 comprises 15 residues. Trimming cost V 7 bases and J 4 bases, with 18 bases left between them. The chain's CDR3 is CASTSPRTPADTQYF. For the CDR3, the DNA is TGTGCCAGCACTAGTCCCAGGACCCCCGCAGATACGCAGTATTTT.

This clonotype came up many times. CDR3 sequence: CASSFGQGRTEAFF. As DNA, the CDR3 is TGCGCCAGCAGCTTCGGACAGGGAAGGACTGAAGCTTTCTTT. The chain links TRBV5-1 to TRBJ1-1, with 8 bases matching TRBD1. The CDR3 covers 14 residues. The germline V gene encodes CDR1 SGHRS and CDR2 YFSETQ. The junction had 5 bases not matched to a gene; V was cut back by 2 bases and J by 5 bases.

This clonotype was observed many times. The chain is built from TRBV7-2 and TRBJ2-1; 11 nucleotides align to TRBD1. Per germline, CDR1 SGHTA and CDR2 FQGNSA. This CDR3 contains 16 residues. Germline trimming cut 4 bases from V and 6 bases from J; bases unmatched to any gene: 8. CDR3 nucleotide sequence: TGTGCCAGCAGCTCGTGGGGGACAGGGGGAGGCAATGAGCAGTTCTTC. Its translation is CASSSWGTGGGNEQFF.

The chain combines TRBV5-1 with TRBJ2-1; the match to TRBD2 covers 9 bases. Germline V lookup: CDR1 SGHRS, CDR2 YFSETQ. J was trimmed by 6 bases and V by 1 base; bases with no gene match: 2. The CDR3 is made up of 14 amino acids. The CDR3 loop is CASSLSSGGNEQFF. In nucleotides, the CDR3 is TGCGCCAGCAGCTTGAGTAGCGGGGGCAATGAGCAGTTCTTC.